The rows below give T cell receptor beta chains drawn from one sample of a study of T-cell memory formation after mild COVID-19. TCRdb re-derived calls from the 5' RACE reads in MiXCR, one entry per CDR3 protein. The sample has hundreds of thousands of distinct CDR3 sequences, around a sixth seen once. The sample was PBMCs or a T cell subset sorted from them (not recorded which). The origin of the receptors is an adult woman who had mild COVID-19 (a few samples of this study predate the infection). Cell type and time point are not known. The CDR3 runs from the conserved cysteine through the conserved F or W. D genes are given only for firm matches. Clone sizes are given selectively: once, few, many, or a class where the clone is expanded.

clone_size,d_call,v_call,j_call,cdr3_nt,cdr3_aa
few,-,TRBV13,TRBJ2-1,TGTGCCAGCAGCGCGGAAGGCGCAGACAATGAGCAGTTCTTC,CASSAEGADNEQFF
-,-,TRBV29-1,TRBJ2-6,TGCAGCGTTGTGGGGTGGGGAATCAGCTCTGGGGCCAACGTCCTGACTTTC,CSVVGWGISSGANVLTF
few,TRBD2,TRBV29-1,TRBJ2-3,TGCAGCGTTGAGGAGTTAACTAGCGACACAGATACGCAGTATTTT,CSVEELTSDTDTQYF
-,-,TRBV15,TRBJ2-3,TGTGCCACCAGCGATGGGAAGTTCAGGGCAGATACGCAGTATTTT,CATSDGKFRADTQYF
-,TRBD1,TRBV20-1,TRBJ2-3,TGCAGTGCTACACAGGGGAACACAGATACGCAGTATTTT,CSATQGNTDTQYF
-,TRBD2,TRBV7-6,TRBJ2-1,TGTGCCAGCAGCTTAGCGGGAGGGCCGGTCAATGAGCAGTTCTTC,CASSLAGGPVNEQFF
many,TRBD2,TRBV27,TRBJ2-2,TGTGCCAGCAGTTTTTTAGCGGGGGGCCCGGCGAACACCGGGGAGCTGTTTTTT,CASSFLAGGPANTGELFF
-,-,TRBV29-1,TRBJ2-7,TGCAGCGTTTTCGACAGTTCCTACGAGCAGTACTTC,CSVFDSSYEQYF
few,-,TRBV5-1,TRBJ2-2,TGCGCCAGCAGAATCACCGGGGAGCTGTTTTTT,CASRITGELFF
-,-,TRBV11-3,TRBJ2-5,TGTGCCAGCAGCTTAGCCTCCCATACCCAAGAGACCCAGTACTTC,CASSLASHTQETQYF
few,-,TRBV5-4,TRBJ2-6,TGTGCCAGCAGCTCGGAGACAGGATGGTCTGGGGCCAACGTCCTGACTTTC,CASSSETGWSGANVLTF
-,-,TRBV12-3/TRBV12-4,TRBJ2-7,TGTGCCAGCAGTCCTCGGTGGGAGCAGTACTTC,CASSPRWEQYF
-,TRBD2,TRBV20-1,TRBJ2-1,TGCGGACCTAGCGGGGGTTCCTACAATGAGCAGTTCTTC,CGPSGGSYNEQFF